The entry below describes one T cell receptor beta chain. Its antigen is currently unknown. These data belong to a study of cytotoxic CD8 clonotypes in ibrutinib-treated CLL. The intended depth for sequencing was 1 in 200,000 to 1 in 1 million T cells. TCRdb's table, derived via immunoSEQ multiplex PCR, lists solely in-frame clones and lacks some. The sample includes hundreds of thousands of clones, under 80% of them seen just once. Study-wide points: Circulating CD8+ T-cell counts were tracked by baseline clonality, which exceeded that of age-matched healthy donors. Contraction or stability on treatment was seen for public clonotypes, which were uncommon. Clonality increased at ibrutinib response and stayed stable in sustained remission. At progression, however, it fell back toward baseline.

The V end lost 5 bases, the J end lost 10 bases, and 15 bases lay between the germline ends. The germline V gene has CDR1 KGHSH and CDR2 LQKENI. This CDR3 region has 13 residues. The chain combines TRBV18 with TRBJ2-1; tentative D call: TRBD2 (6 bases). The sequencing here drew on PBMCs, taken after 24 months of ibrutinib treatment. The sequence came from a human donor with chronic lymphocytic leukemia. CDR3 residues: CASSYLLASEQFF. The CDR3 DNA follows: TGTGCCAGCTCATACCTACTAGCCTCCGAGCAGTTCTTC.